Listed below are T cell receptor beta chains from one sample, sequenced in a study of cytomegalovirus exposure and HLA in healthy donors. Sequencing used immunoSEQ multiplex PCR; TCRdb keeps in-frame clones, though not all of them. Of about 250,000 clones in the sample, more than 85% are singletons; the top ten hold approximately 12%. Sequenced: PBMCs. The source is a man between 18 and 35 years old in good health and CMV-seropositive. Both conserved end residues are part of each CDR3. The D gene is left open where the match is weak. The size field is filled for only some rows; it gives once, few, many or a size class.

TRBD2 TRBJ2-7 TRBV7-2 . TGTGCCAGCAGCCCCGGACTAGCAGCATACGAGCAGTACTTC CASSPGLAAYEQYF
. TRBJ1-2 TRBV7-8 . TGTGCCAGCAGCCTCGGAGCCTCTAACTATGGCTACACCTTC CASSLGASNYGYTF
. TRBJ2-2 TRBV7-2 . TGTGCCAGCAGCTTAGTTTCCCAGAACACCGGGGAGCTGTTTTTT CASSLVSQNTGELFF
. TRBJ2-4 TRBV10-3 . TGTGCCATCAGTGAGTCTGGGGTTTCCAAAAACATTCAGTACTTC CAISESGVSKNIQYF
. TRBJ2-7 TRBV19 . TGTGCCAGTAGTATGCAGGGCAGCAGTGAGCAGTACTTC CASSMQGSSEQYF
. TRBJ2-1 TRBV19 . TGTGCCAGTACCGCCAACTACGGGACTCCCAAGCAGTTCTTC CASTANYGTPKQFF
. TRBJ1-1 TRBV19 . TGTGCCAGTAGTCTAGACAGGATGAACACTGAAGCTTTCTTT CASSLDRMNTEAFF
TRBD1 TRBJ1-2 TRBV7-2 . TGTGCCAGCAGCATCGGACAGGGGATTGCCTATGGCTACACCTTC CASSIGQGIAYGYTF
. TRBJ1-1 TRBV12-5 . TGTGCTAGTGGTTCCCTCAGGGGTACTGAAGCTTTCTTT CASGSLRGTEAFF
TRBD1 TRBJ2-2 TRBV2 . TGTGCCAGCAGGGGCAGGGGGACGACCGGGGAGCTGTTTTTT CASRGRGTTGELFF
TRBD1 TRBJ1-5 TRBV6-1 . TGTGCCAGCAGTAAACGACAGGGAAACCAGCCCCAGCATTTT CASSKRQGNQPQHF
. TRBJ1-1 TRBV2 . TGTGCCAGCAGTGTCTGGACTGAAGCTTTCTTT CASSVWTEAFF
. TRBJ2-7 TRBV9 . TGTGCCAGCAGGTCATCCTCCTACGAGCAGTACTTC CASRSSSYEQYF
TRBD2 TRBJ2-7 TRBV19 . TGTGCCAGTAGTATCGGAGCGGGGGACTACGAGCAGTACTTC CASSIGAGDYEQYF
TRBD2 TRBJ2-3 TRBV9 . TGTGCCAGCAGCGGAATGGGACTAGCGGACCGAGATACGCAGTATTTT CASSGMGLADRDTQYF
. TRBJ1-2 TRBV5-4 . TGTGCCAGCAGCTTGGTTGGGGGGCACTATGGCTACACCTTC CASSLVGGHYGYTF
. TRBJ2-5 TRBV6-1 few TGTGCCAGCAGTGAAATATTGGGCAGTCAAGAGACCCAGTACTTC CASSEILGSQETQYF
TRBD1 TRBJ1-2 TRBV4-2 . TGTGCCAGCAGCGACTCCGGGACAGGATATGGCTACACCTTC CASSDSGTGYGYTF
TRBD2 TRBJ2-7 TRBV27 . TGTGCCAGCGCTACTAGCGGGAGGGCCTACGAGCAGTACTTC CASATSGRAYEQYF
. TRBJ1-5 TRBV5-1 . TGCGCCAGCAATGGGGGCTGGGAATCAGCCCAGCATTTT CASNGGWESAQHF
. TRBJ1-1 TRBV28 . TGTGCCAGCAGTCCTACCTTAGACCTTCCACCTTTCTTT CASSPTLDLPPFF
. TRBJ1-5 TRBV29-1 . TGCAGCGTTGGGGGTGGGGGTCAGCCCCAGCATTTT CSVGGGGQPQHF
. TRBJ2-2 TRBV19 . TGTGCCAGTAGGACCCCCTTACTAGCCGGGCGCGGGGAGCTGTTTTTT CASRTPLLAGRGELFF
TRBD1 TRBJ1-5 TRBV2 . TGTGCCAGCAGTGAATCCCGCCGGGACAGAAGCCAGCCCCAGCATTTT CASSESRRDRSQPQHF
. TRBJ2-2 TRBV5-1 once TGCGCCAGCAGCGCCAGGGACCCGGGAACCGGGGAGCTGTTTTTT CASSARDPGTGELFF
. TRBJ2-2 TRBV5-4 once TGTGCCAGCAGCGCCCGGGAGAGCACCGGGGAGCTGTTTTTT CASSARESTGELFF
TRBD2 TRBJ2-3 TRBV23-1 . TGCGCCAGCAGTCAATTTCGACTAGCGGGAGTATACGCAGATACGCAGTATTTT CASSQFRLAGVYADTQYF
TRBD2 TRBJ2-1 TRBV5-8 . TGTGCCAGCAGCCACGCCGCCGGGACTAGTGTTTACAATGAGCAGTTCTTC CASSHAAGTSVYNEQFF
TRBD2 TRBJ2-3 TRBV5-4 . TGTGCCAGCAGCCAGGGGACTAGCGCAAGCACAGATACGCAGTATTTT CASSQGTSASTDTQYF
. TRBJ2-1 TRBV28 . TGTGCCAGCAGTTTAAAGAGCAGCGAGCAGTTCTTC CASSLKSSEQFF
TRBD1 TRBJ1-1 TRBV28 once TGTGCCAGCAGTTTAGGGACAGACAGAACTGAAGCTTTCTTT CASSLGTDRTEAFF
. TRBJ2-1 TRBV25-1 . TGTGCCAGCAGTGAATACCTGGGGACGTACAATGAGCAGTTCTTC CASSEYLGTYNEQFF
. TRBJ1-1 TRBV7-9 . TGTGCCAGCAGCTTAGAGAGGAGGGCCCGGGGTGCTTTCTTT CASSLERRARGAFF
. TRBJ2-7 TRBV27 . TGTGCCAGCAGTTTATCGGTGGACAGACGTTACGAGCAGTACTTC CASSLSVDRRYEQYF
. TRBJ2-6 TRBV6-5 . TGTGCCAGCAGTCAGGGACAAGCTGGGGCCAACGTCCTGACTTTC CASSQGQAGANVLTF
TRBD1 TRBJ2-7 TRBV11-3 . TGTGCCAGCAGCTTAGATCACGGACAGGGGTCCTACGAGCAGTACTTC CASSLDHGQGSYEQYF
. TRBJ2-7 TRBV27 . TGTGCCAGCAGTTTAGCAGGGATGGGCGAGCAGTACTTC CASSLAGMGEQYF
. TRBJ2-1 TRBV29-1 . TGCAGCGCCACCAGGGACAATGAGCAGTTCTTC CSATRDNEQFF
TRBD2 TRBJ2-1 TRBV7-3 many TGTGCCAGCAGCCCGTCACTAGCGGGAGGTTACAATGAGCAGTTCTTC CASSPSLAGGYNEQFF
. TRBJ1-1 TRBV6-1 once TGTGCCAGCAGGGAGGAGTGGGGAGGGTACACTGAAGCTTTCTTT CASREEWGGYTEAFF
TRBD1 TRBJ2-7 TRBV5-1 . TGCGCCAGCGGAGTGGACAGGTTCACCTACGAGCAGTACTTC CASGVDRFTYEQYF
TRBD1 TRBJ2-5 TRBV6-6 . TGTGCCAGCAGCCGACAGGGAAGGGAGACCCAGTACTTC CASSRQGRETQYF
TRBD2 TRBJ2-7 TRBV10-1 . TGCGCCAGCAAGGGTGGGGGACTAGTGAGCGAGCAGTACTTC CASKGGGLVSEQYF
. TRBJ2-1 TRBV4-1 . TGCGCCAGCAGCCAAGCAGGCAGGGGCAGGTTCTTC CASSQAGRGRFF